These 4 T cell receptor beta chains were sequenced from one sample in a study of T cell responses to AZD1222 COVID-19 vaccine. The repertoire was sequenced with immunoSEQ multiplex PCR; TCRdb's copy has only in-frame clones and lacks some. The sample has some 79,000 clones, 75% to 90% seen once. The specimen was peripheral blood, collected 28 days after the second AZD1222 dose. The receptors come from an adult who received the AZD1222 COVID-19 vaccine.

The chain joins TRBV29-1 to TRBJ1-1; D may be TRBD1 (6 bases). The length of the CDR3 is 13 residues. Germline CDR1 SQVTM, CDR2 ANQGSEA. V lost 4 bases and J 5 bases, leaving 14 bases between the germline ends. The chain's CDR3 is CSVAGARGTEAFF. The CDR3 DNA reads TGCAGCGTTGCAGGGGCCCGGGGAACTGAAGCTTTCTTT.

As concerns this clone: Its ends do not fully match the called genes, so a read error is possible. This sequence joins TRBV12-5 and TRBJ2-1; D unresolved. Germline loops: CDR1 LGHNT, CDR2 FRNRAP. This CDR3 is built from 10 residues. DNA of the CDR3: TGTGCTAGTGGTTTGATGCTGCCGCTCTTC. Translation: CASGLMLPLF.

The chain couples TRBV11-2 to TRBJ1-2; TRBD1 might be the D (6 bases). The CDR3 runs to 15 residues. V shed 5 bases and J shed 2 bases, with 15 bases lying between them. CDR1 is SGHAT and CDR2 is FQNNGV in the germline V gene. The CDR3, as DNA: TGTGCCAGCAGCCCAACTCCGACAGGCAACTATGGCTACACCTTC. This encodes CASSPTPTGNYGYTF.

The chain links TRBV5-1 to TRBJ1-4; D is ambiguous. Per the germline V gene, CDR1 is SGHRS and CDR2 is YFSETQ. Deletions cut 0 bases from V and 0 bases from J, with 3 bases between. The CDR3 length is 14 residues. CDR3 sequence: CASSLGATNEKLFF. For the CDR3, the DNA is TGCGCCAGCAGCTTGGGTGCAACTAATGAAAAACTGTTTTTT.